This T cell receptor (beta chain) was obtained from a study of T cell responses to AZD1222 COVID-19 vaccine. General study findings and limits: Donors, mostly white British, included more females; clonal diversity was possibly underestimated. Dominant at 160-218 and 743-854, vaccine-associated CD4 TCRs also spanned spike. It was only after the peak T cell response that any repertoires were sampled. Nearly half of unique spike-specific TCRs reportedly avoided B.1.351 and B.1.1.7 mutated regions.

Notes on this clone: The antigen is unknown. Other DNA sequences in this specimen translate into the identical CDR3.

Here immunoSEQ multiplex PCR was the method, and the copy in TCRdb shows in-frame clones only, minus some. The sample has about 180,000 clones, just under 95% seen once; the top ten hold around 0.93%. CDR1 is MDHEN, CDR2 SYDVKM, per germline. With 3 bases removed from V and 1 base from J, the gap between germline ends came to 9 bases. This CDR3 is built from 15 residues. Sample: peripheral blood, taken 28 days after the second dose of the MenACWY control vaccine. This chain links TRBV28 with TRBJ2-2; D might be TRBD2 (7 bases). The TCR originated in an adult who received the MenACWY meningococcal vaccine as a control. Here the CDR3 DNA reads TGTGCCAGCAGTTTGGGGGGGCTGAACACCGGGGAGCTGTTTTTT. It encodes CASSLGGLNTGELFF.